This T cell receptor beta chain originates from a study of blood T cell repertoires in COVID-19. Study-level background: From the United States, Italy and Spain came samples of acute and convalescent COVID-19. In each case, the material was cDNA or gDNA derived from T cells, B-cell-depleted T cells, or PBMCs.

How the authors handled the data: How many nucleated cells were present was estimated from reference gene primer amplification. Measured with immunoSEQ multiplex PCR; TCRdb has only the in-frame clones, and not every one. The V and J calls and clone size were taken over from that table, and D and trimming were inferred from the DNA. Of around 220,000 clones listed, about nine tenths are singletons. V was pared by 7 bases and J by 8 bases, with 14 bases between. This CDR3 has 12 residues. Germline lookup yields CDR1 MGHRA and CDR2 YSYEKL. This receptor was taken from a man in his fifties or sixties with acute or convalescent COVID-19. The gene calls are TRBV4-1 and TRBJ1-2; TRBD1 might be the D (5 bases). Sequenced sample: peripheral blood. As DNA, the CDR3 is TGCGCCAGCACCTCAGGGAGGGAAGGCTACACCTTC. Its protein product is CASTSGREGYTF.